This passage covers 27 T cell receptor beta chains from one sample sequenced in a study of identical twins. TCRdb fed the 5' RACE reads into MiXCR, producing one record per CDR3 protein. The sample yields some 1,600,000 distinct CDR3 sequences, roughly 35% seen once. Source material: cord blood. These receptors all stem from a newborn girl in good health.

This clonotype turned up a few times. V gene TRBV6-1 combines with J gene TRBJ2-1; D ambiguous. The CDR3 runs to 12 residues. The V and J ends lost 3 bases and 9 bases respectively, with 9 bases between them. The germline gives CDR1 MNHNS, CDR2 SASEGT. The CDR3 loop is CASSESRIEQFF. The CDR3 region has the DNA TGTGCCAGCAGTGAGAGCAGGATTGAGCAGTTCTTC.

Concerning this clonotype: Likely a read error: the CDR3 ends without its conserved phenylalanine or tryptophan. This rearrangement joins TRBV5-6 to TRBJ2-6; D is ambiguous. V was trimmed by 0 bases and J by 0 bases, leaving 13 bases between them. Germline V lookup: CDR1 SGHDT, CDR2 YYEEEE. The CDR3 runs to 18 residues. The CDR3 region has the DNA TGTGCCAGCAGCTTGGTAGGCAGACTGAGCTCTGGGGCCAACGTCCTGACTGTC. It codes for CASSLVGRLSSGANVLTV.

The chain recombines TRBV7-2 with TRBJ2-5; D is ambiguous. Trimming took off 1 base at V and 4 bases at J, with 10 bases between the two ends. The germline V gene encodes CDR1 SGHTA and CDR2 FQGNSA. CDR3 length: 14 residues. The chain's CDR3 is CASSLEARRETQYF. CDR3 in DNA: TGTGCCAGCAGCTTAGAGGCGAGACGAGAGACCCAGTACTTC. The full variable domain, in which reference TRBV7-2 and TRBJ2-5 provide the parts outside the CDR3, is GAGVSQSPSNKVTEKGKDVELRCDPISGHTALYWYRQSLGQGLEFLIYFQGNSAPDKSGLPSDRFSAERTGGSVSTLTIQRTQQEDSAVYLCASSLEARRETQYFGPGTRLLVL.

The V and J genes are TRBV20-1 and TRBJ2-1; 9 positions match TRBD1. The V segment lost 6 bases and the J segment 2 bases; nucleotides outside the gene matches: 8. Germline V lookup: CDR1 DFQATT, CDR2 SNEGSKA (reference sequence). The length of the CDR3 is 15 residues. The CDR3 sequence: CSARPGQGPYNEQFF. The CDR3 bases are TGCAGTGCCCGTCCGGGACAGGGACCCTACAATGAGCAGTTCTTC.

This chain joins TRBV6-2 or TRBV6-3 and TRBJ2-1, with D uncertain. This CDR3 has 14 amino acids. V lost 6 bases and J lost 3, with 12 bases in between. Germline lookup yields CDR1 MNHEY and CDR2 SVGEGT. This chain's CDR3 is CASSKHTNYNEQFF. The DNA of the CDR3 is TGTGCCAGCAGCAAACACACTAACTACAATGAGCAGTTCTTC.

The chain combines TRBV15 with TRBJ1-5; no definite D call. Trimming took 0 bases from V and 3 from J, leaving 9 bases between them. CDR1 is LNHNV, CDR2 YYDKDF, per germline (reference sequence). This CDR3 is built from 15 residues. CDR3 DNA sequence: TGTGCCACCAGCAGAGAGGTAGTTGTCAATCAGCCCCAGCATTTT. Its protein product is CATSREVVVNQPQHF. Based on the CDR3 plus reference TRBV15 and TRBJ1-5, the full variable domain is DAMVIQNPRYQVTQFGKPVTLSCSQTLNHNVMYWYQQKSSQAPKLLFHYYDKDFNNEADTPDNFQSRRPNTSFCFLDIRSPGLGDTAMYLCATSREVVVNQPQHFGDGTRLSIL.

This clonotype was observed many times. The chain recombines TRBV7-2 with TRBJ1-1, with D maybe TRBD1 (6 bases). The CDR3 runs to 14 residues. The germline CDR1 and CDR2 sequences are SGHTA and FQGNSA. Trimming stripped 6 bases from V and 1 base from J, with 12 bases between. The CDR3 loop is CASSSTGQNTEAFF. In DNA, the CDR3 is TGTGCCAGCAGTTCTACGGGACAGAACACTGAAGCTTTCTTT.

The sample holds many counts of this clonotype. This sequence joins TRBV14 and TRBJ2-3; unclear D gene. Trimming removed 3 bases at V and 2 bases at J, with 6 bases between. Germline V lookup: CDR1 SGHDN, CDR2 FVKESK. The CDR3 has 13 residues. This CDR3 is CASSQWSTDTQYF. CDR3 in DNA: TGTGCCAGCAGCCAGTGGTCCACAGATACGCAGTATTTT. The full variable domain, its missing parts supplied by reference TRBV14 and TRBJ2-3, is EAGVTQFPSHSVIEKGQTVTLRCDPISGHDNLYWYRRVMGKEIKFLLHFVKESKQDESGMPNNRFLAERTGGTYSTLKVQPAELEDSGVYFCASSQWSTDTQYFGPGTRLTVL.

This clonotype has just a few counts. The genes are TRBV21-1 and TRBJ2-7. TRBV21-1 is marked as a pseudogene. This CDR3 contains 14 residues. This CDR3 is CASSSHGSTYEQYF. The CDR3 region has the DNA TGTGCCAGCAGCAGCCACGGGTCCACCTACGAGCAGTACTTC.

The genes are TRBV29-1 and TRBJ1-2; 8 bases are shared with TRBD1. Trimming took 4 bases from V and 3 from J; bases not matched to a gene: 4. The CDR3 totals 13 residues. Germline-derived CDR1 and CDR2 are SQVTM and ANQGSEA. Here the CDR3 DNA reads TGCAGCGTTGCTCGACAGGGGTACTATGGCTACACCTTC. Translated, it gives CSVARQGYYGYTF.

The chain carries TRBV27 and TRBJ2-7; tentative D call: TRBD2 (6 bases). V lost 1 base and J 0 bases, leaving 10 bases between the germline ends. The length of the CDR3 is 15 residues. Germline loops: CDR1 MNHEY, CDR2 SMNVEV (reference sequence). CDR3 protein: CASSLFAGSSYEQYF. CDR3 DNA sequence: TGTGCCAGCAGTTTATTTGCGGGGTCCTCCTACGAGCAGTACTTC.

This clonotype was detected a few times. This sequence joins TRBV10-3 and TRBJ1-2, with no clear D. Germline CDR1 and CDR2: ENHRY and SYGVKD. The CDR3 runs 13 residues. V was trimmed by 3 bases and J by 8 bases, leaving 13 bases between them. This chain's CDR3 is CAISDRVSGGYTF. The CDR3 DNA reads TGTGCCATCAGTGATCGGGTCTCGGGCGGCTACACCTTC.

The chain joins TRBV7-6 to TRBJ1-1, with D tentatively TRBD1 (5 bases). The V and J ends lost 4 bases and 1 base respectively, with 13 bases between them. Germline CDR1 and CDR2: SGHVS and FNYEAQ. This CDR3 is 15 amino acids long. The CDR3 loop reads CASSSYRIPNTEAFF. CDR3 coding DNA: TGTGCCAGCAGCTCCTACAGGATACCGAACACTGAAGCTTTCTTT.

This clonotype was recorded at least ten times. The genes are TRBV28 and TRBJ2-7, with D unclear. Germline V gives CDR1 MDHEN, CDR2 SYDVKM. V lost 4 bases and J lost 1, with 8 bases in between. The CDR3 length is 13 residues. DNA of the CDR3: TGTGCCAGCAGTTACGAGACTTCCTACGAGCAGTACTTC. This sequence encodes CASSYETSYEQYF.

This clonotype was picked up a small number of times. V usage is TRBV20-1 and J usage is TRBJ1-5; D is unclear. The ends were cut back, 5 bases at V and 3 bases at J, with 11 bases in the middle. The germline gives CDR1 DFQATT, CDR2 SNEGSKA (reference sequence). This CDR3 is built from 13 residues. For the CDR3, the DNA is TGCAGTGCTGGCGGAAGGAACAATCAGCCCCAGCATTTT. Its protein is CSAGGRNNQPQHF.

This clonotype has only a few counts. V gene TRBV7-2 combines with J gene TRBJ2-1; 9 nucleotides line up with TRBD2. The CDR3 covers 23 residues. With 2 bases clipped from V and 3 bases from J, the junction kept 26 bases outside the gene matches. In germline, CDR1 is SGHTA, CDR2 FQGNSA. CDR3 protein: CASSLPLGTSGSNAEGYYNEQFF. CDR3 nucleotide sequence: TGTGCCAGCAGCTTACCCCTAGGTACTAGCGGGTCAAATGCTGAGGGTTACTACAATGAGCAGTTCTTC.

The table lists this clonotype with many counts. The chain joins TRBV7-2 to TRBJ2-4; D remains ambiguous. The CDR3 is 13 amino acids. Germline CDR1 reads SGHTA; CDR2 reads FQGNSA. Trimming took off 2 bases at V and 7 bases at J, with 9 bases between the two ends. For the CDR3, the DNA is TGTGCCAGCAGCTTATGGGGATCGAACATTCAGTACTTC. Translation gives CASSLWGSNIQYF.

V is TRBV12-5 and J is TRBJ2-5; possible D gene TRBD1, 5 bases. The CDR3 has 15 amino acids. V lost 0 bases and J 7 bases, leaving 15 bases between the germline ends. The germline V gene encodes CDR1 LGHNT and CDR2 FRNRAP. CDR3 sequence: CASGLVLRGAGTQYF. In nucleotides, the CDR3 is TGTGCTAGTGGTTTGGTACTCCGTGGGGCTGGGACCCAGTACTTC.

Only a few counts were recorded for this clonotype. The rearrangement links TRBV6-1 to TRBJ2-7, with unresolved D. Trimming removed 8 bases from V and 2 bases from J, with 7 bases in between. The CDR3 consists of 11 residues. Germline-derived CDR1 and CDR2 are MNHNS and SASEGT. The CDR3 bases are TGTGCCAGCTACCAGCCCTACGAGCAGTACTTC. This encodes CASYQPYEQYF.

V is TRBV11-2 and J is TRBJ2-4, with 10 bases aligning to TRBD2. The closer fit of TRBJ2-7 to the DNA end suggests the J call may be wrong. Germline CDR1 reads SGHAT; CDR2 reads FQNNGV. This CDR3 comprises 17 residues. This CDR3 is CASSLAAGTSAFYEQYF. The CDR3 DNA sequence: TGTGCCAGCAGCTTAGCGGCCGGGACTAGCGCCTTCTACGAGCAGTACTTC.

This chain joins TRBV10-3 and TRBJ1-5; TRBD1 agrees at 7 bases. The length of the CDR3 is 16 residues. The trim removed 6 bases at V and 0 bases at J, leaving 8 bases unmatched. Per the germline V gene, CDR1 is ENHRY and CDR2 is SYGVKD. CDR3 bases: TGTGCCATCAGCTTGGAAGGGGGCTATAGCAATCAGCCCCAGCATTTT. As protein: CAISLEGGYSNQPQHF.

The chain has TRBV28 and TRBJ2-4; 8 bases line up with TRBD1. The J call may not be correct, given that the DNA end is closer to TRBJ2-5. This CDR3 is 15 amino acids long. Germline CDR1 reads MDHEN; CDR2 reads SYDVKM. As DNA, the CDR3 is TGTGCCAGCAGTTCCCGGACAGGGAGTTGGGAGACCCAGTACTTC. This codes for CASSSRTGSWETQYF.

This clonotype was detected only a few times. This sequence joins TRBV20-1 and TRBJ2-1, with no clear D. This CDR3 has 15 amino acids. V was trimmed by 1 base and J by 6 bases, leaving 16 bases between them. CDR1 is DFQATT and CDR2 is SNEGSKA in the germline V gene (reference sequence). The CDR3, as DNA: TGCAGTGCTAGAGGGTCTGGATTTGCCCTCAATGAGCAGTTCTTC. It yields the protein CSARGSGFALNEQFF.

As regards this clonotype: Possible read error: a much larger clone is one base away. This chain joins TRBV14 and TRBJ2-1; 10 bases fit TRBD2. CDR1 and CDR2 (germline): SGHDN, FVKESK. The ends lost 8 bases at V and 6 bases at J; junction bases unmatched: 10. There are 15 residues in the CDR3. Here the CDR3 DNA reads TGTGCCAGCGGCGGCCTAGCGGGGGCTGGCAATGAGCAGTTCTTC. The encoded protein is CASGGLAGAGNEQFF.

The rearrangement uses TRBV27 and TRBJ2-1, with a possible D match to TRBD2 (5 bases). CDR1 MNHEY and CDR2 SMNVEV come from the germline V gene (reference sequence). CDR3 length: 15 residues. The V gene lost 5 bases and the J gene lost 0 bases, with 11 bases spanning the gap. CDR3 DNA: TGTGCCAGCAGTCCGGACTGGGTCTCCTACAATGAGCAGTTCTTC. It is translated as CASSPDWVSYNEQFF.

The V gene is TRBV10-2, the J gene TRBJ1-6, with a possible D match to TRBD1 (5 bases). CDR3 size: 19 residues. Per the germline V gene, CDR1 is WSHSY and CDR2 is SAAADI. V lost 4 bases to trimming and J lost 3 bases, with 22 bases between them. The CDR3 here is CASSGYKGVVGIYNSPLHF. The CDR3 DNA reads TGCGCCAGCAGTGGTTACAAAGGGGTGGTGGGTATCTATAATTCACCCCTCCACTTT.

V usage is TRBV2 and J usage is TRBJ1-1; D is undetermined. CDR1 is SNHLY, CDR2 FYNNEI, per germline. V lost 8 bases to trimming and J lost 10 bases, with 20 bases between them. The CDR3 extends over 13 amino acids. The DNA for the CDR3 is TGTGCCAGCTCCGTGGACCTACCTTGGGGAGCTTTCTTT. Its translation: CASSVDLPWGAFF.